This T cell receptor (beta chain) is drawn from a study of cytomegalovirus exposure and HLA in healthy donors. Study-wide results and caveats: Among the CMV-associated chains, three were confirmed in vitro as specific for CMV antigens.

Assay: immunoSEQ multiplex PCR; the TCRdb copy retains only in-frame clones and omits some. The data hold over 200,000 clones, with roughly 88% observed a single time. Regarding this clone: Its antigen remains unknown.

Germline V gene data show CDR1 as SGHRS and CDR2 as YFSETQ. Trimming took 4 bases from V and 2 from J, leaving 10 bases between them. This CDR3 is 14 amino acids long. The sequencing sample was made of PBMCs. The clonotype was recovered from a woman between 18 and 29 years old in good health and CMV-seronegative. This chain links TRBV5-1 with TRBJ1-3; a weak D match, TRBD1 (6 bases). The CDR3 region has the DNA TGCGCCAGCAGCATCGGACAGCCTGGAAACACCATATATTTT. It encodes CASSIGQPGNTIYF. Full variable domain (outside the CDR3, taken from reference TRBV5-1 and TRBJ1-3): KAGVTQTPRYLIKTRGQQVTLSCSPISGHRSVSWYQQTPGQGLQFLFEYFSETQRNKGNFPGRFSGRQFSNSRSEMNVSTLELGDSALYLCASSIGQPGNTIYFGEGSWLTVV.